This T cell receptor beta chain was identified during a study of post-analysis software for immune sequencing data. Study-level background: Relapsing-remitting, secondary progressive and progressive-relapsing forms made up the multiple sclerosis disease courses.

General study points: Normalized Chao1 diversity was significantly reduced in patients versus controls. Five TRBV segments, including TRBV5-6, TRBV5-1 and TRBV20-1, were more frequent in patients than controls.

TCR beta libraries were prepared from cDNA with unique molecular identifiers. TCRdb redid the calling of the PCR reads with MiXCR, one entry per CDR3 protein. The sample includes hundreds of thousands of distinct CDR3 sequences, approximately 59% of them seen just once. Points on this clonotype: Antigen unknown.

This CDR3 region has 13 residues. V gave up 5 bases and J gave up 0 bases, with 7 bases separating them. Germline CDR1 and CDR2: SEHNR and FQNEAQ (reference sequence). The TCR was taken from a girl aged 2-10 years with multiple sclerosis. This chain joins TRBV7-9 and TRBJ1-2, with D hard to call. Material for sequencing was blood. CDR3 loop: CASSGNSNYGYTF. CDR3 bases: TGTGCCAGCAGCGGGAACTCTAACTATGGCTACACCTTC.